The T cell receptor (beta chain) under discussion was sequenced for a study of OX40 agonist ivuxolimab in advanced cancers. Concerning the study at large: Ivuxolimab, which targeted the costimulatory receptor OX40 (CD134), was an agonistic, fully human IgG2 monoclonal antibody. The purpose of peripheral TCRbeta sequencing was to test whether ivuxolimab changed TCR sequence diversity and led to clonal T-cell expansion. Intravenous ivuxolimab was administered to patients every 2 weeks at six dose levels: 0.01, 0.1, 0.3, 1.5, 3 and 10 mg/kg. Partial responses were achieved by three dose-escalation patients, of whom one had hepatocellular carcinoma and two had cutaneous melanoma. In the dose-escalation cohort, 70% to 90% of patients were male, and the mean age was 60 years with a range of about 20 to 80. Among the roughly 50 dose-escalation patients, around 19 had hepatocellular carcinoma, roughly 15 melanoma, 9 renal cell carcinoma and 9 head and neck cancer. The paper covers the monotherapy dose-escalation part of the phase I ivuxolimab trial, which included N ≈ 50 patients. Patients were allowed to have had prior anti-PD-1, anti-PD-L1 or anti-CTLA-4 therapy, and approximately 39% of the dose-escalation patients had been treated with checkpoint inhibitors.

Reading the germline V gene gives CDR1 SGHNT and CDR2 YENEEA. The V end loses 5 bases and the J end loses 11 bases, and a stretch of 16 bases separates them. The CDR3 runs 13 amino acids, cysteine and phenylalanine included. The retained sequence is limited to the CDR3, 39 bases, with the frame set at the first base. Patients with autoimmune disease history or receiving systemic immunosuppression were excluded from the trial. Peripheral blood for TCR sequencing was collected from all dose cohorts at baseline, on cycle 4 day 1, and on cycle 7 day 1. Samples came from an open-label, multicenter, first-in-human phase I dose-escalation trial of ivuxolimab. Adults with locally advanced or metastatic head and neck squamous cell, hepatocellular, melanoma or renal cell carcinoma were enrolled in the trial. Before TCR sequencing, CD4+ T cells and CD8+ T cells were sorted from peripheral blood as separate populations.

Genomic DNA was isolated from the sorted cells so that the TCRbeta CDR3 region could be sequenced. The immunoSEQ Assay was used to sequence the TCRbeta CDR3 regions. TCRdb retrieved this table from immuneACCESS and kept in-frame rearrangements only. Not all clones are present; in checked studies, unresolved V genes account for under half, and no reason is known for the remainder. A total of about 58,000 clones appear in this sample, 65% to 85% of them only once. The ten largest make up more than 1.5% of the sample. Comment on this clone: It lacks a known antigen. No much larger clone exists at a distance of one base, and base qualities are not known.

Results the study describes overall, beyond this receptor: In the 0.1-3.0 mg/kg groups, partial responders had among the lowest normalized peripheral clonal expansion, particularly in CD8+ T cells. On average, CD8+ T cells showed more expanded clones than CD4+ T cells after ivuxolimab. At doses of 0.1 to 3.0 mg/kg, clonal expansion of both CD4+ and CD8+ T cells in blood was seen between baseline and week 6. Low levels of normalized T-cell clonal expansion were also shown by some nonresponding patients. Antigen specificity was not determined for the clonally expanded peripheral T cells.

The V and J genes are TRBV11-3 and TRBJ2-1, with a tentative D call of TRBD1 or TRBD2, each matching 5 bases. Specimen: CD4+ or CD8+ T cells sorted from blood, collected in a trial of the OX40 agonist ivuxolimab. The sequence was collected from an adult with an advanced solid tumor such as melanoma, head and neck, liver or kidney cancer. The sequence in DNA is TGTGCCAGCAGCCCCGGGACGGCCGGTCAGCAGTTCTTC. Its product reads: CASSPGTAGQQFF.